This TCR beta chain was recovered during a study of tumor-infiltrating lymphocytes in primary liver carcinoma. Study-wide context: Tumor staging was T1-T3 N0M0; sizes spanned about 4.2 to 11 cm across.

From roughly 21-30 mg of unsorted bulk tissue, DNA and RNA were co-extracted together. Comments on this clonotype: Its specificity is unknown. At one end the junction does not follow the germline gene, possibly because of a read error.

Study-wide points: Against blood, tumors held a significantly higher top-250-clone fraction (p = 0.039). Relative to tumor region pairs, the tumor-adjacent and tumor-blood pairs showed overlap that was lower.

Making TCR beta cDNA involved 400 to 600 ng total RNA and a constant-region primer. ARM-PCR, slightly modified, supplied the TCR beta libraries through three nested multiplex PCR rounds. Each CDR3 protein is one row after TCRdb ran MiXCR on the multiplex PCR reads. The table includes roughly 36,000 distinct CDR3 sequences, around 80% detected once. The clonotype was recovered from a man aged 35 to 55 with primary liver carcinoma and hepatitis B virus infection. The sequenced sample was tumor-adjacent normal liver tissue.

The CDR3 region is CASSSDRNGADTLYF. The CDR3, as DNA: TGTGCCAGCAGCTCGGACAGGAACGGGGCAGATACGCTGTATTTT. The genes are TRBV7-9 and TRBJ2-3; 7 positions match TRBD1. The germline CDR1 and CDR2 sequences are SEHNR and FQNEAQ (reference sequence). The CDR3 extends over 15 amino acids.